This T cell receptor beta chain was identified during a study of CD8+ T cells in alopecia areata. Comment on this clone: Its antigen is not identified. At the DNA level, this CDR3 is encoded by other sequences in the same sample as well.

The sorting of PBMCs gave CD4+ and CD8+ T cells. Following RNA extraction, reverse transcription yielded cDNA that acted as the sequencing template. Here immunoSEQ multiplex PCR was the method, and the copy in TCRdb shows in-frame clones only, minus some. Of about 110,000 clones in the sample, about 60% were seen once. Study results and limitations: When scalp samples are sequenced, resident alphabeta T cells of normal skin are also captured.

The specimen sequenced was NKG2D-low CD8+ T cells sorted from blood. The TCR originated in a human donor with alopecia areata.

As DNA, the CDR3 is TGTGCCAGCAGCCCTGGGACAGGGGACGGCTACACCTTC. Translated, it gives CASSPGTGDGYTF. The J gene is TRBJ1-2, the V gene TRBV5-6; 10 bases match TRBD1. J gave up 8 bases and V 4 bases, and 5 bases lay outside the gene matches. Germline lookup yields CDR1 SGHDT and CDR2 YYEEEE. This CDR3 contains 13 residues.